Below, one TCR beta chain is given with its context. Its matching antigen is unknown. Both TRBC1 and TRBC2 were covered by a beta constant-region primer of two equimolar oligonucleotides. Nested alpha and beta constant-region primers with the SP2 primer drove four PCR rounds on ligated cDNA. TCRdb redid the calling of the UMI-ligation and nested PCR reads with MiXCR, one entry per CDR3 protein. The sample gives 150,000 or so distinct CDR3 sequences, 22% of which show up once; roughly 0.1% is in the top ten. The sample originates from a study of naive and memory T cell subsets. The study, taken as a whole, reports: RNA-based TCR counts may shift with T cell activation and differentiation. Naive and memory repertoire findings lacked a ground truth for validation. Naive repertoires, especially CD8, held a few larger clonotypes, possibly memory cells re-expressing CD45RA.

The CDR3 sequence is 14 residues long. The germline V gene has CDR1 DFQATT and CDR2 SNEGSKA (reference sequence). V lost 5 bases to trimming and J lost 2 bases; unmatched junction nucleotides: 6. Sequences were obtained from naive CD4+ T cells from blood. The V call is TRBV20-1, the J call TRBJ2-3, with 8 nucleotides matching TRBD2. The receptor was isolated from a human donor in good health. The CDR3 is CSAPAGGSTDTQYF. The CDR3, as DNA: TGCAGTGCTCCCGCGGGAGGCTCCACAGATACGCAGTATTTT.